The 23 T cell receptor beta chains below all came from one sample that was sequenced in a study of shared clonotypes between healthy human individuals. Sequencing used immunoSEQ multiplex PCR; TCRdb keeps in-frame clones, though not all of them. The sample includes roughly 2,300,000 clones, roughly 92% of them seen just once. The sequencing sample was made of naive CD4+ T cells from PBMCs. Described subset: CD45RA+ positively selected. The receptor set was obtained from a man aged 18 to 35 in good health. Some clones in this sample may be carry-over from other donors' samples.

As for this clone: The sample holds other DNA sequences that translate to the same CDR3. V usage is TRBV5-4 and J usage is TRBJ2-5; D gene uncertain. Germline lookup yields CDR1 SGHNT and CDR2 YYREEE (reference sequence). The V and J ends lost 2 bases and 2 bases respectively, with 7 bases between them. CDR3 size: 13 residues. The CDR3 loop reads CASSLGPQETQYF. The CDR3 bases are TGTGCCAGCAGCTTAGGCCCACAAGAGACCCAGTACTTC.

A note on this clone: Mismatch with germline at one junction end may stem from a read error. V usage is TRBV9 and J usage is TRBJ2-1; TRBD1 is a possible D gene (6 bases). Germline V gene lookup returns CDR1 SGDLS and CDR2 YYNGEE. The CDR3 is 16 residues long. The CDR3 is CASSAGSYQGTSIRIF. Here the CDR3 DNA reads TGTGCCAGCAGCGCAGGGTCTTATCAGGGGACCTCGATACGGATCTTC.

The J gene is TRBJ2-3, the V gene TRBV14; TRBD1 is a possible D gene (6 bases). The CDR3 consists of 17 residues. Germline V gene lookup returns CDR1 SGHDN and CDR2 FVKESK. Trimming shortened V by 3 bases and J by 4 bases, and 20 bases separated the two germline ends. The chain's CDR3 is CASSQVSPGVKPDTQYF. In DNA, the CDR3 is TGTGCCAGCAGCCAGGTATCTCCAGGGGTAAAACCAGATACGCAGTATTTT.

The table lists this clone with a count of one. The chain employs TRBV5-1 and TRBJ2-7; D possibly uses TRBD1 or TRBD2 (6 bases each). CDR1 and CDR2 from the germline V gene are SGHRS and YFSETQ. The CDR3 spans 15 residues. Trimming removed 0 bases at V and 3 bases at J, with 13 bases between. The CDR3 DNA reads TGCGCCAGCAGCTTGGCCGGGGGCAGGGGCTACGAGCAGTACTTC. Its translation is CASSLAGGRGYEQYF. The whole variable domain, remainder taken from reference TRBV5-1 and TRBJ2-7, is KAGVTQTPRYLIKTRGQQVTLSCSPISGHRSVSWYQQTPGQGLQFLFEYFSETQRNKGNFPGRFSGRQFSNSRSEMNVSTLELGDSALYLCASSLAGGRGYEQYFGPGTRLTVT.

V is TRBV28 and J is TRBJ2-2; TRBD2 is a possible D gene (6 bases). The CDR3 sequence is 14 residues long. Looked up from germline, CDR1 is MDHEN and CDR2 is SYDVKM. V gave up 10 bases and J gave up 4 bases, with 16 bases separating them. The CDR3 bases are TGTGCCACCCTGCGGGACGGGCGCACCGGGGAGCTGTTTTTT. Amino acid sequence: CATLRDGRTGELFF.

The rearrangement links TRBV11-2 to TRBJ2-5; weak D call: TRBD1 (8 bases). Germline V gene data show CDR1 as SGHAT and CDR2 as FQNNGV. The CDR3 runs 14 residues. Trimming took 3 bases from V and 5 from J, leaving 13 bases between them. The CDR3 is CASSFLQGGETQYF. For the CDR3, the DNA is TGTGCCAGCAGCTTCCTACAGGGGGGGGAGACCCAGTACTTC.

This chain uses TRBV7-2 with TRBJ2-2; D is possibly TRBD2 (6 bases). Germline V CDR1 and CDR2: SGHTA, FQGNSA. V was shortened by 4 bases and J by 7 bases, with 16 bases between the two germline ends. The CDR3 has 15 residues. CDR3 DNA: TGTGCCAGCAGCTCCTCCAGAGGAGGGAGCGGGGAGCTGTTTTTT. This sequence encodes CASSSSRGGSGELFF.

This rearrangement joins TRBV5-5 to TRBJ2-5, with D perhaps matching TRBD1 (6 bases). Per the germline V gene, CDR1 is SGHKS and CDR2 is YYEKEE (reference sequence). The CDR3 is 13 residues long. V was pared by 5 bases and J by 5 bases, with 13 bases between. Here the CDR3 DNA reads TGTGCCAGCAGTTCACAGGGTTTGGAGACCCAGTACTTC. This translates into CASSSQGLETQYF.

Remarks on this clone: This sample includes further DNA sequences coding for the same CDR3. The chain joins TRBV5-1 to TRBJ2-7; D is undetermined. Germline values: CDR1 SGHRS, CDR2 YFSETQ. V lost 0 bases, J lost 4 bases, and 5 bases lay in between. This CDR3 has 12 amino acids. DNA of the CDR3: TGCGCCAGCAGCTTGGACCGGTACGAGCAGTACTTC. It specifies CASSLDRYEQYF.

The V call is TRBV15, the J call TRBJ1-4, with 9 bases lining up with TRBD1. The V gene's germline CDR1 is LNHNV and CDR2 YYDKDF (reference sequence). The CDR3 spans 16 residues. V trimming: 0 bases; J trimming: 7 bases; junction bases outside the gene matches: 6. The CDR3 sequence: CATSRDATGGSEKLFF. CDR3 in DNA: TGTGCCACCAGCAGAGACGCGACAGGGGGGAGTGAAAAACTGTTTTTT.

V gene TRBV28 combines with J gene TRBJ1-2; D is perhaps TRBD1 (6 bases). The length of the CDR3 is 16 residues. Trimming took 8 bases from V and 5 from J, leaving 24 bases between them. Germline V lookup: CDR1 MDHEN, CDR2 SYDVKM. The CDR3 loop reads CASQPAGQGMWYGYTF. The CDR3 nucleotides read TGTGCCAGCCAACCCGCCGGGCAGGGGATGTGGTATGGCTACACCTTC.

The rearrangement uses TRBV28 and TRBJ1-3; tentatively, D is TRBD1 (5 bases). The germline V and J ends were trimmed by 11 bases and 1 base, with 18 bases remaining between them. Germline values: CDR1 MDHEN, CDR2 SYDVKM. This CDR3 region has 15 residues. The chain's CDR3 is CAALAYGGSGNTIYF. In DNA, the CDR3 is TGTGCCGCCCTCGCGTACGGGGGATCTGGAAACACCATATATTTT.

This clone was found once. CDR3 DNA sequence: TGCGCCAGCAGGGGACAGGGGGTCTACACTGAAGCTTTCTTT. It is translated as CASRGQGVYTEAFF. The V and J genes are TRBV10-2 and TRBJ1-1, with 11 bases that match TRBD1. J lost 3 bases, V lost 6 bases, and 3 bases had no gene match. The CDR3 length is 14 residues. Germline CDR1 WSHSY, CDR2 SAAADI.

V and J are TRBV7-2 and TRBJ2-7; perhaps TRBD2 as D (6 bases). Trimming pared 1 base from V and 0 bases from J, leaving 13 bases between. CDR1 and CDR2 (germline): SGHTA, FQGNSA. This CDR3 region has 16 residues. CDR3 coding DNA: TGTGCCAGCAGCTTAGGGGCTAGCGCCAGCTCCTACGAGCAGTACTTC. This gives the protein CASSLGASASSYEQYF.

Details on this clone: Within the sample, other DNA sequences also encode this same CDR3. V usage is TRBV18 and J usage is TRBJ1-1; 8 positions match TRBD1. CDR1 and CDR2 (germline): KGHSH, LQKENI. This CDR3 is 15 amino acids long. Trimming cost V 1 base and J 3 bases; bases outside gene matches: 4. CDR3 DNA sequence: TGTGCCAGCTCACCACGGACAGGGAGAGACACTGAAGCTTTCTTT. Amino acids: CASSPRTGRDTEAFF.

The genes are TRBV10-1 and TRBJ2-3; 15 bases agree with TRBD2. Germline lookup yields CDR1 WNHNN and CDR2 SYGVQD (reference sequence). This CDR3 has 15 amino acids. The J segment lost 9 bases and the V segment lost 2 bases, leaving 3 bases of the junction unmatched. As DNA, the CDR3 is TGCGCCAGCAGTGAGGGGACTAGCGGGAGGAGGACGCAGTATTTT. Encoded protein: CASSEGTSGRRTQYF.

This clone was seen a handful of times. The rearrangement joins TRBV14 to TRBJ1-1; D ambiguous. The germline gives CDR1 SGHDN, CDR2 FVKESK. The CDR3 is made up of 14 amino acids. Trimming stripped 1 base from V and 3 bases from J, with 9 bases between. CDR3: CASSQVASDTEAFF. The CDR3 DNA is TGTGCCAGCAGCCAAGTAGCCTCCGACACTGAAGCTTTCTTT. The full variable domain, rest sourced from reference TRBV14 and TRBJ1-1, is EAGVTQFPSHSVIEKGQTVTLRCDPISGHDNLYWYRRVMGKEIKFLLHFVKESKQDESGMPNNRFLAERTGGTYSTLKVQPAELEDSGVYFCASSQVASDTEAFFGQGTRLTVV.

The chain combines TRBV5-4 with TRBJ1-2; possibly TRBD1 for D (6 bases). The V end lost 7 bases, the J end lost 1 base, and 14 bases lay between the germline ends. Germline V gene data show CDR1 as SGHNT and CDR2 as YYREEE (reference sequence). This CDR3 has 14 amino acids. As DNA, the CDR3 is TGTGCCAGCGGCACAGGCAGGGGTAACTATGGCTACACCTTC. This translates into CASGTGRGNYGYTF. The complete variable domain, with remaining parts taken from reference TRBV5-4 and TRBJ1-2, reads ETGVTQSPTHLIKTRGQQVTLRCSSQSGHNTVSWYQQALGQGPQFIFQYYREEENGRGNFPPRFSGLQFPNYSSELNVNALELDDSALYLCASGTGRGNYGYTFGSGTRLTVV.

The chain couples TRBV5-5 to TRBJ1-3, with a possible D match to TRBD1 (5 bases). The CDR3 covers 15 residues. Germline V gene sequence: CDR1 SGHKS, CDR2 YYEKEE (reference sequence). Deletions cut 0 bases from V and 8 bases from J, with 15 bases between. The CDR3 DNA reads TGTGCCAGCAGCTTGGTTCTCCCAGGGTCGGACACCATATATTTT. It is translated as CASSLVLPGSDTIYF.

This sequence joins TRBV10-3 and TRBJ1-3, with D possibly being TRBD1 (5 bases). The CDR3 has 17 residues. Trimming removed 2 bases at V and 0 bases at J, with 14 bases between. Germline V gene data show CDR1 as ENHRY and CDR2 as SYGVKD. CDR3 bases: TGTGCCATCAGTGAGCCCACCCCAGGGTTCTCTGGAAACACCATATATTTT. Residues: CAISEPTPGFSGNTIYF.

The chain combines TRBV12-5 with TRBJ2-1, with D maybe TRBD1 (8 bases). Germline V lookup: CDR1 LGHNT, CDR2 FRNRAP. The CDR3 runs to 15 residues. V lost 4 bases and J lost 5, with 15 bases in between. CDR3 protein: CASGSGQGLNNEQFF. The CDR3 DNA reads as TGTGCTAGTGGTTCCGGACAGGGACTAAACAATGAGCAGTTCTTC.

The chain is built from TRBV6-4 and TRBJ1-5; D is unclear. V lost 2 bases and J lost 9, with 5 bases in between. The CDR3 contains 11 residues. From germline, CDR1 is MRHNA and CDR2 SNTAGT. The CDR3 sequence is CASSDGPPQHF. The CDR3 nucleotides are TGTGCCAGCAGTGACGGCCCGCCCCAGCATTTT.

The CDR3 DNA sequence: TGTGCCATCAGTGAGTCGCTAGCAGGGGAGCTGTTTTTT. It yields the protein CAISESLAGELFF. The chain has TRBV10-3 and TRBJ2-2; D perhaps matches TRBD2 (5 bases). Germline CDR1 reads ENHRY; CDR2 reads SYGVKD. V lost 0 bases and J 8 bases, leaving 7 bases between the germline ends. The length of the CDR3 is 13 residues.